A selection of T cell receptor beta chains follows, all from one sample in a study of post-analysis software for immune sequencing data. One entry per CDR3 protein results from TCRdb running MiXCR on the PCR reads. The top ten clones hold around 10% of a sample with hundreds of thousands of distinct CDR3 sequences, 55% to 60% of them seen once. The sequenced sample consisted of blood. The receptors stem from a girl under 10 years old with multiple sclerosis. Both conserved end residues are part of each CDR3. D genes are given only for firm matches. Only part of the rows carry a size: once, few, many, or a class if the clone is expanded.

d_call	v_call	clone_size	j_call	cdr3_aa	cdr3_nt
-	TRBV18	-	TRBJ2-1	CASSPPSSRNEQFF	TGTGCCAGCTCACCACCGAGTTCCCGCAATGAGCAGTTCTTC
-	TRBV29-1	-	TRBJ2-1	CSVEGCSNEQFF	TGCAGCGTTGAGGGATGTAGCAATGAGCAGTTCTTC
TRBD1	TRBV7-9	few	TRBJ2-6	CASSFGQGVSGANVLTF	TGTGCCAGCAGCTTCGGGCAGGGGGTCTCTGGGGCCAACGTCCTGACTTTC
TRBD2	TRBV12-3/TRBV12-4	-	TRBJ2-1	CASSLAFRGDNEQFF	TGTGCCAGCAGTTTAGCGTTCCGGGGGGACAATGAGCAGTTCTTC
-	TRBV20-1	-	TRBJ2-1	CSASRGLEQFF	TGCAGTGCTAGCCGGGGACTTGAGCAGTTCTTC
-	TRBV11-2	-	TRBJ1-1	CASSLIRRNTEAFF	TGTGCCAGCAGCTTGATAAGACGGAACACTGAAGCTTTCTTT
-	TRBV10-3	few	TRBJ2-1	CAISEGDLAGNEQFF	TGTGCCATCAGTGAAGGTGATCTAGCAGGCAATGAGCAGTTCTTC
TRBD1	TRBV2	-	TRBJ2-1	CASSGPGGKNYNEQFF	TGTGCCAGCAGTGGTCCAGGGGGCAAAAACTACAATGAGCAGTTCTTC
TRBD2	TRBV20-1	-	TRBJ2-1	CSASLLAGGLQRNNEQFF	TGCAGTGCTAGTTTGCTGGCGGGGGGCCTCCAAAGAAACAATGAGCAGTTCTTC
-	TRBV29-1	few	TRBJ2-3	CSANLDGRSTDTQYF	TGCAGCGCAAATTTAGACGGTCGAAGCACAGATACGCAGTATTTT
TRBD2	TRBV12-3/TRBV12-4	-	TRBJ2-1	CASSYSGRVGNEQFF	TGTGCCAGCAGCTATAGCGGGAGGGTGGGCAATGAGCAGTTCTTC
TRBD1	TRBV20-1	few	TRBJ2-7	CSARDTGQVPLYEQYF	TGCAGTGCTAGAGACACCGGACAGGTCCCCCTCTACGAGCAGTACTTC
-	TRBV30	few	TRBJ1-2	CAWNWEGYGYTF	TGTGCCTGGAACTGGGAAGGCTATGGCTACACCTTC
-	TRBV20-1	-	TRBJ1-5	CSARSAGLSNQPQHF	TGCAGTGCTAGATCCGCCGGCCTTAGCAATCAGCCCCAGCATTTT
-	TRBV5-5	-	TRBJ1-5	CASSPQAGVSQPQHF	TGTGCCAGCAGCCCGCAGGCAGGGGTTAGTCAGCCCCAGCATTTT
-	TRBV7-6	-	TRBJ1-5	CASSLYAPVGSNQPQHF	TGTGCCAGCAGCTTATACGCCCCGGTAGGGAGCAATCAGCCCCAGCATTTT